These 2 T cell receptor beta chains came from one sample sequenced in a study of spatial heterogeneity in lung cancer. Documented time point: sample taken at primary tumor resection. Each CDR3 protein gets one entry after TCRdb re-called the 5' RACE reads with MiXCR. The sample contains 16,000 or so distinct CDR3 sequences, roughly 3.6% of which appear only once. Material: normal lung tissue next to the tumor, obtained at surgery. The origin of the receptors is a male donor with early-stage non-small cell lung cancer.

This clonotype has a count of ten or more. The library was built for alpha chains, so this beta chain is an off-target read and its size means little. The V call is TRBV5-6, the J call TRBJ2-2; TRBD2 agrees at 8 bases. This CDR3 has 14 residues. The ends lost 4 bases at V and 4 bases at J; junction bases unmatched: 3. Germline CDR1 is SGHDT and CDR2 is YYEEEE. CDR3 loop: CASSPGGPTGELFF. The CDR3 DNA reads TGTGCCAGCAGCCCGGGGGGGCCCACCGGGGAGCTGTTTTTT.

Many counts were recorded for this clonotype. Since it is a stray read in a library aimed at alpha chains, this beta chain has a size that is not meaningful. V is TRBV6-5 and J is TRBJ2-7; 7 nucleotides match TRBD2. The CDR3 extends over 16 amino acids. The V segment lost 5 bases and the J segment 3 bases; nucleotides outside the gene matches: 13. Germline V CDR1 and CDR2: MNHEY, SVGAGI. The CDR3 nucleotides read TGTGCCAGCAGTAAAAAGACTAGCTCCGTTCACTACGAGCAGTACTTC. It yields the protein CASSKKTSSVHYEQYF.